These T cell receptor beta chains were read from a single sample in a study of OX40 agonist ivuxolimab in advanced cancers. Clones were sequenced by immunoSEQ multiplex PCR, and TCRdb holds only the in-frame ones, with some missing. Of about 88,000 clones in the sample, about 86% were seen once. The starting material was CD4+ or CD8+ T cells sorted from blood, obtained in a trial of the OX40 agonist ivuxolimab. Receptor source: an adult with an advanced solid tumor such as melanoma, head and neck, liver or kidney cancer. Each CDR3 is given with its conserved first and last residue. The order of the fields is CDR3 protein, CDR3 DNA, clone size, V gene, J gene, D gene. The D gene is left open where the match is weak. Size is omitted from some rows. Given values are once, few, many or a class for expanded clones.

CDR3 protein: CASSIPPSGGSYNEQFF
CDR3 DNA: TGTGCCAGCAGCATCCCCCCATCTGGCGGCTCCTACAATGAGCAGTTCTTC
clone size: NA
V gene: TRBV9
J gene: TRBJ2-1
D gene: NA

CDR3 protein: CASSDPDSSGYTF
CDR3 DNA: TGCGCCAGCAGTGACCCGGACAGTTCTGGCTACACCTTC
clone size: NA
V gene: TRBV5-1
J gene: TRBJ1-2
D gene: NA

CDR3 protein: CASSLGQGEGTYEQYF
CDR3 DNA: TGTGCCAGCAGCTTAGGACAGGGGGAGGGGACCTACGAGCAGTACTTC
clone size: NA
V gene: TRBV11-2
J gene: TRBJ2-7
D gene: TRBD1

CDR3 protein: CASSRDRAVADTQYF
CDR3 DNA: TGTGCCAGCAGCCGGGACAGGGCGGTCGCAGATACGCAGTATTTT
clone size: few
V gene: TRBV11-2
J gene: TRBJ2-3
D gene: TRBD1

CDR3 protein: CASSEPTPRGGGYEQYF
CDR3 DNA: TGTGCCAGCAGTGAGCCTACCCCAAGGGGAGGGGGTTACGAGCAGTACTTC
clone size: NA
V gene: TRBV25-1
J gene: TRBJ2-7
D gene: NA

CDR3 protein: CASSPGRSSYNEQFF
CDR3 DNA: TGTGCCAGCTCACCCGGGCGGAGCTCCTACAATGAGCAGTTCTTC
clone size: NA
V gene: TRBV18
J gene: TRBJ2-1
D gene: NA

CDR3 protein: CSVGDRATSGEQFF
CDR3 DNA: TGCAGCGTTGGGGACAGGGCCACCTCTGGTGAGCAGTTCTTC
clone size: NA
V gene: TRBV29-1
J gene: TRBJ2-1
D gene: TRBD1

CDR3 protein: CASPNQPQHF
CDR3 DNA: TGCGCCAGCCCAAATCAGCCCCAGCATTTT
clone size: NA
V gene: TRBV5-1
J gene: TRBJ1-5
D gene: NA

CDR3 protein: CASSYGQRYTF
CDR3 DNA: TGTGCCAGCAGCTACGGACAGCGCTACACCTTC
clone size: NA
V gene: TRBV7-2
J gene: TRBJ1-2
D gene: NA

CDR3 protein: CASSGYRVEQYF
CDR3 DNA: TGTGCCAGCAGTGGATACAGGGTCGAGCAGTACTTC
clone size: NA
V gene: TRBV6-1
J gene: TRBJ2-7
D gene: NA

CDR3 protein: CASSPSLTGGVNEQFF
CDR3 DNA: TGTGCCAGCAGTCCCTCCCTTACGGGAGGGGTCAATGAGCAGTTCTTC
clone size: NA
V gene: TRBV7-2
J gene: TRBJ2-1
D gene: TRBD2

CDR3 protein: CASSGRVSTDTQYF
CDR3 DNA: TGTGCCAGCAGTGGACGAGTAAGCACAGATACGCAGTATTTT
clone size: NA
V gene: TRBV25-1
J gene: TRBJ2-3
D gene: NA

CDR3 protein: CASSINGQGGNTDTQYF
CDR3 DNA: TGCGCCAGCAGCATAAACGGACAGGGGGGTAACACAGATACGCAGTATTTT
clone size: NA
V gene: TRBV5-1
J gene: TRBJ2-3
D gene: TRBD1

CDR3 protein: CAHAPEFSYEQYF
CDR3 DNA: TGTGCTCACGCCCCGGAGTTTTCCTACGAGCAGTACTTC
clone size: once
V gene: TRBV10-3
J gene: TRBJ2-7
D gene: NA

CDR3 protein: CASSSSGTGSSPLHF
CDR3 DNA: TGTGCCAGCAGCTCCTCCGGGACGGGCAGTTCACCCCTCCACTTT
clone size: NA
V gene: TRBV7-9
J gene: TRBJ1-6
D gene: NA

CDR3 protein: CASSIGGNQPQHF
CDR3 DNA: TGTGCCAGTAGTATAGGGGGGAATCAGCCCCAGCATTTT
clone size: once
V gene: TRBV19
J gene: TRBJ1-5
D gene: NA

CDR3 protein: CASSPPGQLFSYEQYF
CDR3 DNA: TGTGCCAGCAGCCCCCCGGGACAGCTTTTCTCCTACGAGCAGTACTTC
clone size: NA
V gene: TRBV7-9
J gene: TRBJ2-7
D gene: TRBD1

CDR3 protein: CASSQERGFLYEQYF
CDR3 DNA: TGCGCCAGCAGCCAAGAGAGGGGTTTCCTCTACGAGCAGTACTTC
clone size: NA
V gene: TRBV4-3
J gene: TRBJ2-7
D gene: NA

CDR3 protein: CASSMGTLETQYF
CDR3 DNA: TGTGCCAGTAGTATGGGAACCCTCGAGACCCAGTACTTC
clone size: NA
V gene: TRBV19
J gene: TRBJ2-5
D gene: NA

CDR3 protein: CSSSFNEQFF
CDR3 DNA: TGCAGTTCGTCGTTTAATGAGCAGTTCTTC
clone size: NA
V gene: TRBV20-1
J gene: TRBJ2-1
D gene: NA

CDR3 protein: CASRSAGTSGNEQFF
CDR3 DNA: TGTGCCAGCAGGTCCGCAGGGACTAGCGGTAATGAGCAGTTCTTC
clone size: NA
V gene: TRBV5-8
J gene: TRBJ2-1
D gene: TRBD2